This T cell receptor beta chain was identified during a study of blood T cell repertoires in COVID-19. Study context: Both acute and convalescent COVID-19 samples were obtained from the United States, Italy and Spain.

CDR1 MDHEN and CDR2 SYDVKM come from the germline V gene. V was clipped by 5 bases and J by 4 bases; unmatched bases: 12. This CDR3 spans 16 amino acids. Donors were grouped by their self-reported clinical history. Original analysis: Cell counts per sample came from amplifying reference gene primers. Assay used: immunoSEQ multiplex PCR; TCRdb lists only in-frame clones, some missing. The V and J calls and clone size come from that table; D and trimming were worked out from the DNA. The sample yields roughly 200,000 clones, roughly 86% seen once. The sequenced sample was PBMCs or T cells enriched from blood (not recorded which). The chain has TRBV28 and TRBJ1-2, with 8 bases that match TRBD1. The source of this sequence is a woman aged 30 to 39 with acute COVID-19. The CDR3 region has the DNA TGTGCCAGCAGTGCTGAGTCAGGGGGCAAGGGCTATGGCTACACCTTC. Protein product: CASSAESGGKGYGYTF.